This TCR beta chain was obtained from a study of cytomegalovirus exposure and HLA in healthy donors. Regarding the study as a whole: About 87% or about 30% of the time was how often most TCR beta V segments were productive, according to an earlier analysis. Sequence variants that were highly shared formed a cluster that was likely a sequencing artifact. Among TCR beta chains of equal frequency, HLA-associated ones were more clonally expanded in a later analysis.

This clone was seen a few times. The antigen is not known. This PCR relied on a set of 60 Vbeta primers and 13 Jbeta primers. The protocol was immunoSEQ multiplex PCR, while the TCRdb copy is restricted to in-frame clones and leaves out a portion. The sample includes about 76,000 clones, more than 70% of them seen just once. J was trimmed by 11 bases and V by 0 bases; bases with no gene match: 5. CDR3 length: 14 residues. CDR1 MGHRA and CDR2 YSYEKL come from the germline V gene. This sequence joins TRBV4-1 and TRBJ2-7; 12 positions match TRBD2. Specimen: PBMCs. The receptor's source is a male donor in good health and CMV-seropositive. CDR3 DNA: TGCGCCAGCAGCCAAGATCAGACTAGCGGGAGTAAGTACTTC. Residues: CASSQDQTSGSKYF.